This TCR beta chain was captured by sequencing in a study of identical twins. With 6 bases clipped from V and 5 bases from J, the junction kept 0 bases outside the gene matches. From germline, CDR1 is ENHRY and CDR2 SYGVKD. This CDR3 has 12 residues. TCRdb itself ran the 5' RACE reads through MiXCR, one entry per CDR3 protein. The sample holds roughly 720,000 distinct CDR3 sequences, about 20% seen once. This sample also appeared in a second study, on T cells expressing NK-cell markers.

The chain links TRBV10-3 to TRBJ2-7; 11 bases map to TRBD2. Sequencing input: PBMCs. This receptor was obtained from a woman in her late teens or twenties in good health. Here the CDR3 DNA reads TGTGCCATCAGGGGACTAGCGGACGAGCAGTACTTC. Encoded protein: CAIRGLADEQYF.